Each of the 13 T cell receptor beta chains below was sequenced from the same sample in a study of blood T cells in healthy people across ages. Primers used in a second PCR of about 6 to 11 cycles were a sample-barcoded 5' primer and a J-beta primer mix. TCRdb independently ran MiXCR on the 5' RACE reads; one entry per CDR3 protein. The sample carries 750,000 to 950,000 distinct CDR3 sequences, about 53% recorded once. The sample comprised blood. The receptor source for this set is a man at least 80 years old in good health.

The gene calls are TRBV27 and TRBJ2-7, with D possibly matching TRBD1 (6 bases). V shed 8 bases and J shed 2 bases, with 16 bases lying between them. The CDR3 spans 14 residues. Germline V gene lookup returns CDR1 MNHEY and CDR2 SMNVEV (reference sequence). The CDR3 sequence: CASRKRGIPYEQYF. The CDR3 bases are TGTGCCAGCCGCAAGAGGGGGATCCCCTACGAGCAGTACTTC.

The chain has TRBV5-1 and TRBJ1-1; 8 bases are a match to TRBD1. The CDR3 is 15 amino acids. Trimming cost V 3 bases and J 1 base; bases outside gene matches: 5. Germline V gene sequence: CDR1 SGHRS, CDR2 YFSETQ. This CDR3 is CASSYTGQGNTEAFF. The CDR3 DNA follows: TGCGCCAGCAGCTACACCGGACAGGGGAACACTGAAGCTTTCTTT.

This chain connects TRBV6-1 to TRBJ2-7; 7 positions match TRBD1. Germline CDR1 is MNHNS and CDR2 is SASEGT. CDR3 length: 14 residues. V shed 7 bases, J shed 2 bases, and the junction held 8 bases outside the gene matches. CDR3: CASNSRQGAYEQYF. The CDR3 DNA is TGTGCCAGCAATTCTCGACAGGGCGCCTACGAGCAGTACTTC.

This clonotype was seen at least ten times. The chain links TRBV28 to TRBJ2-3; TRBD1 is a possible D gene (6 bases). The CDR3 sequence is 16 residues long. Germline V lookup: CDR1 MDHEN, CDR2 SYDVKM. Trimming removed 6 bases from V and 2 bases from J, with 18 bases in between. The CDR3 here is CASRLSNRVVTDTQYF. The CDR3 bases are TGTGCCAGCAGACTTTCGAACAGGGTGGTCACAGATACGCAGTATTTT.

V is TRBV28 and J is TRBJ2-3; TRBD2 might be the D (7 bases). Per germline, CDR1 MDHEN and CDR2 SYDVKM. This CDR3 comprises 13 residues. V was pared by 11 bases and J by 2 bases, with 14 bases between. CDR3 in amino acids: CAEGGAHTDTQYF. The CDR3 nucleotides read TGTGCCGAGGGGGGGGCCCACACAGATACGCAGTATTTT. Using reference TRBV28 and TRBJ2-3 for the parts outside the CDR3, the full variable domain is DVKVTQSSRYLVKRTGEKVFLECVQDMDHENMFWYRQDPGLGLRLIYFSYDVKMKEKGDIPEGYSVSREKKERFSLILESASTNQTSMYLCAEGGAHTDTQYFGPGTRLTVL.

This chain links TRBV12-3 or TRBV12-4 with TRBJ1-2, with D hard to call. CDR3 size: 14 residues. Deletions cut 3 bases from V and 2 bases from J, with 10 bases between. In DNA, the CDR3 is TGTGCCAGCAGTTTTGGGCAGGCGAACTATGGCTACACCTTC. Its protein is CASSFGQANYGYTF.

The chain links TRBV7-7 to TRBJ2-1; possible D gene TRBD2, 6 bases. Germline CDR1 SSHAT, CDR2 FNYEAQ (reference sequence). CDR3 length: 13 amino acids. Trimming left V 5 bases short and J 15 bases short, with 20 bases between. CDR3 in DNA: TGTGCCAGCAGCGAGCAACGGGACTCCCGTCCGTTCTTC. Translated: CASSEQRDSRPFF.

This clonotype was recorded only once. The J gene is TRBJ1-2, the V gene TRBV27, with D perhaps matching TRBD1 (6 bases). CDR1 is MNHEY and CDR2 is SMNVEV in the germline V gene (reference sequence). The CDR3 is 16 amino acids. V was cut by 6 bases and J by 4 bases, with 21 bases left in between. The CDR3 region is CASRTGTLAPSYGYTF. The CDR3 nucleotides are TGTGCCAGCAGGACCGGGACACTTGCCCCTAGCTATGGCTACACCTTC.

The rearrangement uses TRBV7-2 and TRBJ2-2; 8 bases map to TRBD1. V gave up 4 bases and J gave up 6 bases; unmatched junction bases: 10. There are 16 residues in the CDR3. CDR1 is SGHTA and CDR2 is FQGNSA in the germline V gene. The CDR3 spells CASSWGTGVSAGELFF. CDR3 coding DNA: TGTGCCAGCAGCTGGGGGACAGGAGTGTCCGCCGGGGAGCTGTTTTTT.

The chain couples TRBV18 to TRBJ2-7; tentatively, D is TRBD2 (6 bases). The V and J ends lost 2 bases and 5 bases respectively, with 16 bases between them. Germline V gene sequence: CDR1 KGHSH, CDR2 LQKENI. The CDR3 is made up of 15 amino acids. CDR3 residues: CASSPFLGAGNEQYF. Here the CDR3 DNA reads TGTGCCAGCTCACCATTTCTCGGAGCGGGCAACGAGCAGTACTTC. The whole variable domain, filled in from reference TRBV18 and TRBJ2-7, reads NAGVMQNPRHLVRRRGQEARLRCSPMKGHSHVYWYRQLPEEGLKFMVYLQKENIIDESGMPKERFSAEFPKEGPSILRIQQVVRGDSAAYFCASSPFLGAGNEQYFGPGTRLTVT.

This clonotype was seen only a few times. The chain has TRBV10-3 and TRBJ1-1, with a possible D match to TRBD1 (6 bases). Trimming took 5 bases from V and 1 from J, leaving 11 bases between them. Germline values: CDR1 ENHRY, CDR2 SYGVKD. The CDR3 runs to 14 residues. CDR3 sequence: CAISLQGGNTEAFF. The DNA for the CDR3 is TGTGCCATCAGTTTACAGGGCGGGAACACTGAAGCTTTCTTT.

This clonotype has a handful of counts. The V and J genes are TRBV29-1 and TRBJ2-1; TRBD1 or TRBD2 may be the D gene (5 bases each). Germline V lookup: CDR1 SQVTM, CDR2 ANQGSEA. V was shortened by 3 bases and J by 5 bases, with 11 bases between the two germline ends. CDR3 size: 13 residues. The CDR3 bases are TGCAGCGTTGAGAGGGACCGTGACAATGAGCAGTTCTTC. It translates to CSVERDRDNEQFF.

In its sample, this clonotype was seen a few times. The chain links TRBV5-1 to TRBJ2-3, with D unresolved. Trimming shortened V by 4 bases and J by 3 bases, and 9 bases separated the two germline ends. The CDR3 is 13 residues long. Germline CDR1 reads SGHRS; CDR2 reads YFSETQ. The CDR3 loop is CASSVPQTDTQYF. The CDR3 region has the DNA TGCGCCAGCAGCGTGCCCCAGACAGATACGCAGTATTTT.